The rows below give T cell receptor beta chains drawn from one sample of a study of shared clonotypes between healthy human individuals. Using immunoSEQ multiplex PCR, the repertoire was profiled, and TCRdb retains in-frame clones only, with some absent. The sample lists hundreds of thousands of clones; about 74% were seen once. The specimen was memory CD4+ T cells sorted from blood. These receptors were collected from a young woman in good health. The CDR3 runs from the conserved cysteine through the conserved F or W. D genes are given only for firm matches. Not all rows give a size; the values are once, few, many and, for expanded clones, a class.

d_call | j_call | v_call | clone_size | cdr3_aa | cdr3_nt
TRBD1 | TRBJ2-7 | TRBV10-1 | - | CASSGTGGYEQYF | TGCGCCAGCAGTGGAACAGGGGGCTACGAGCAGTACTTC
- | TRBJ2-4 | TRBV4-1 | - | CASSPTVGKNIQYF | TGCGCCAGCAGCCCAACAGTGGGCAAAAACATTCAGTACTTC
- | TRBJ2-7 | TRBV6-5 | - | CASSYSGGLGYEQYF | TGTGCCAGCAGTTACTCGGGGGGTCTGGGTTACGAGCAGTACTTC
TRBD1 | TRBJ1-4 | TRBV19 | once | CASSPTGLNEKLFF | TGTGCCAGTAGCCCGACAGGGCTTAATGAAAAACTGTTTTTT
- | TRBJ2-7 | TRBV27 | few | CASSLGGRKLDEQYF | TGTGCCAGCAGTCTTGGGGGAAGAAAACTTGACGAGCAGTACTTC
- | TRBJ2-1 | TRBV15 | - | CATSRDTGPNNEQFF | TGTGCCACCAGCAGAGATACGGGACCTAACAATGAGCAGTTCTTC
TRBD1 | TRBJ2-1 | TRBV5-1 | - | CASSKGQENNEQFF | TGCGCCAGCAGCAAGGGACAGGAGAACAATGAGCAGTTCTTC
TRBD2 | TRBJ2-1 | TRBV5-1 | - | CASSLTSGTYNEQFF | TGCGCCAGCAGCTTGACTAGCGGAACCTACAATGAGCAGTTCTTC
- | TRBJ1-4 | TRBV4-1 | - | CASSQEWGTSRATNEKLFF | TGCGCCAGCAGCCAAGAGTGGGGAACCTCCAGGGCAACTAATGAAAAACTGTTTTTT
- | TRBJ2-7 | TRBV27 | few | CASSFKGVGQGAVYF | -
- | TRBJ2-1 | TRBV5-1 | many | CASSLDVSSYNEQFF | TGCGCCAGCAGCTTGGACGTCAGCTCCTACAATGAGCAGTTCTTC
- | TRBJ2-3 | TRBV18 | - | CASTRWGTSTDTQYF | TGTGCCAGCACACGTTGGGGAACTAGCACAGATACGCAGTATTTT
TRBD2 | TRBJ2-3 | TRBV5-4 | - | CATRTSAYTDTQYF | TGTGCCACTCGGACTAGCGCCTACACAGATACGCAGTATTTT
- | TRBJ2-5 | TRBV2 | - | CASRELAFGGETQYF | TGTGCCAGCAGAGAGCTAGCGTTTGGGGGAGAGACCCAGTACTTC
- | TRBJ2-2 | TRBV9 | - | CASSVVGSGTGELFF | TGTGCCAGCAGCGTAGTTGGTAGCGGCACCGGGGAGCTGTTTTTT
- | TRBJ2-7 | TRBV30 | - | CAWRLGGGSYEQYF | TGTGCCTGGAGGCTTGGGGGAGGTTCCTACGAGCAGTACTTC
TRBD1 | TRBJ1-2 | TRBV9 | - | CASSAGTENYGYTF | TGTGCCAGCAGCGCGGGGACAGAAAACTATGGCTACACCTTC
TRBD2 | TRBJ2-5 | TRBV9 | few | CASSVGLAGVETQYF | TGTGCCAGCAGCGTGGGGCTAGCGGGAGTTGAGACCCAGTACTTC
- | TRBJ1-3 | TRBV6-1 | - | CASSAPGILGNTIYF | TGTGCCAGCAGTGCTCCAGGGATTTTGGGAAACACCATATATTTT
- | TRBJ1-5 | TRBV30 | few | CAARGKNQPQHF | TGTGCCGCCCGAGGGAAAAATCAGCCCCAGCATTTT
- | TRBJ1-5 | TRBV6-5 | - | CASSSGQPQHF | TGTGCCAGCAGTTCCGGTCAGCCCCAGCATTTT
TRBD1 | TRBJ2-7 | TRBV18 | - | CASSLLDRGREQYF | TGTGCCAGCTCACTTCTAGACAGGGGGCGAGAGCAGTACTTC
TRBD1 | TRBJ2-1 | TRBV2 | - | CAGMGQREQFF | TGTGCAGGCATGGGACAGCGGGAGCAGTTCTTC
TRBD1 | TRBJ2-2 | TRBV10-1 | - | CASSRDRGFGGELFF | TGCGCCAGCAGTAGGGACAGGGGATTTGGCGGGGAGCTGTTTTTT
- | TRBJ2-3 | TRBV4-1 | - | CASSQDRPFTDTQYF | TGCGCCAGCAGCCAAGACAGGCCTTTCACAGATACGCAGTATTTT
- | TRBJ1-1 | TRBV19 | - | CASSINGGTEAFF | TGTGCCAGTAGTATAAATGGGGGGACTGAAGCTTTCTTT
- | TRBJ1-1 | TRBV11-3 | - | CASILWNTEAFF | TGTGCCAGCATCCTTTGGAACACTGAAGCTTTCTTT
TRBD2 | TRBJ2-7 | TRBV7-6 | - | CASSPGLAGGLYEQYF | TGTGCCAGCAGCCCGGGACTAGCGGGAGGGCTGTACGAGCAGTACTTC
TRBD2 | TRBJ2-7 | TRBV6-5 | - | CASSGRTSGKYEQYF | TGTGCCAGCAGTGGGAGGACTAGCGGGAAATACGAGCAGTACTTC